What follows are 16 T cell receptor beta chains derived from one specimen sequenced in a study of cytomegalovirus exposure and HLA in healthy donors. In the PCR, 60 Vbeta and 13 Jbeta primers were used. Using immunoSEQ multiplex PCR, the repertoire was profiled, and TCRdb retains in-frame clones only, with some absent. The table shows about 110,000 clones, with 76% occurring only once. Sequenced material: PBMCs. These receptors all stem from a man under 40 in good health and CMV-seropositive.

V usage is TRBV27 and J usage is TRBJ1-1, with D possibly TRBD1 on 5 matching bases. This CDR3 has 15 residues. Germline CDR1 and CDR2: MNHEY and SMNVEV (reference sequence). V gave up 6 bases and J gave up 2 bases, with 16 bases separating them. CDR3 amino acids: CASSSFGGVNTEAFF. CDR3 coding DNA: TGTGCCAGCAGCTCCTTTGGGGGGGTTAACACTGAAGCTTTCTTT.

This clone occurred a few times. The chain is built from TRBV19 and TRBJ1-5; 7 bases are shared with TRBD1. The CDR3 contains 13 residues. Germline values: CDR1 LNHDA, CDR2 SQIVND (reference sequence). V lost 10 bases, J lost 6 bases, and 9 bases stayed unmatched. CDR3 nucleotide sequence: TGTGCCACCGCACAGGGGCCCCTTCAGCCCCAGCATTTT. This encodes CATAQGPLQPQHF.

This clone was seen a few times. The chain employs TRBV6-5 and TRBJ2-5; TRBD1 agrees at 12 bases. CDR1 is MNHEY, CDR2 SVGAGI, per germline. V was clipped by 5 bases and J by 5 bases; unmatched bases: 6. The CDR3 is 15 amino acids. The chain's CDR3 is CASSPGTGGWETQYF. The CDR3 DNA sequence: TGTGCCAGCAGTCCGGGGACAGGGGGCTGGGAGACCCAGTACTTC.

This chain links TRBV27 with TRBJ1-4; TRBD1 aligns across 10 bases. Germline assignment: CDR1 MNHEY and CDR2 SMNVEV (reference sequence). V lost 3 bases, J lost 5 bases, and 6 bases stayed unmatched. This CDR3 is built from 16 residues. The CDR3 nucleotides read TGTGCCAGCAGTTTGGGGGCGACAGGGGGCAATGAAAAACTGTTTTTT. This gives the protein CASSLGATGGNEKLFF.

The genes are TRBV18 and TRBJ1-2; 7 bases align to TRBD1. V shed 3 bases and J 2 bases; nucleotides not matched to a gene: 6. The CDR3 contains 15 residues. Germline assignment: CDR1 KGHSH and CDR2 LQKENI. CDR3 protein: CASSPSWGQNYGYTF. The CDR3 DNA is TGTGCCAGCTCACCTTCGTGGGGACAGAACTATGGCTACACCTTC.

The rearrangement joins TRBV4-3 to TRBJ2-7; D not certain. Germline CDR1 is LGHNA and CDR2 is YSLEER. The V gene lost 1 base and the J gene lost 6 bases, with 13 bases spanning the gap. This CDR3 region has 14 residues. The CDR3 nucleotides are TGCGCCAGCAGCCAAGTTTATAGTATGCGCGAGCAGTACTTC. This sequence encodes CASSQVYSMREQYF.

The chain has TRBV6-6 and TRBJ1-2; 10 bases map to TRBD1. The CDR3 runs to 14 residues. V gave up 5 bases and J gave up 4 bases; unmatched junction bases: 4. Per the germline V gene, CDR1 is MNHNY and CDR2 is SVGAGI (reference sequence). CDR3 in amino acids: CASSTTGGTYGYTF. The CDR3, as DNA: TGTGCCAGCAGTACGACAGGGGGCACCTATGGCTACACCTTC.

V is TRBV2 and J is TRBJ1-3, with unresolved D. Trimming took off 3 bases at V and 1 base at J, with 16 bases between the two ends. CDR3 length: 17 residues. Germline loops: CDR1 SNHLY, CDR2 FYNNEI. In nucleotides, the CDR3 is TGTGCCAGCAGTGACGAGGGCGTGGGGTCATCTGGAAACACCATATATTTT. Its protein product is CASSDEGVGSSGNTIYF.

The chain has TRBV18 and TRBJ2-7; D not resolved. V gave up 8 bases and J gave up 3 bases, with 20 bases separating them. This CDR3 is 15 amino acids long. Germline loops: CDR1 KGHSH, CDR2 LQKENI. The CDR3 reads CASQLTGDLHYEQYF. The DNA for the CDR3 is TGTGCCAGCCAACTAACTGGAGACCTACACTACGAGCAGTACTTC. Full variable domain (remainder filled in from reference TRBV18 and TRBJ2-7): NAGVMQNPRHLVRRRGQEARLRCSPMKGHSHVYWYRQLPEEGLKFMVYLQKENIIDESGMPKERFSAEFPKEGPSILRIQQVVRGDSAAYFCASQLTGDLHYEQYFGPGTRLTVT.

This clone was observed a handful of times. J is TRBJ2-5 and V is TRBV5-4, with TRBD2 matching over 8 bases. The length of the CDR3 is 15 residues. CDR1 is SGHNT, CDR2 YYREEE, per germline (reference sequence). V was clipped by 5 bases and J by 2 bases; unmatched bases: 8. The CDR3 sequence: CASRFRGGRQETQYF. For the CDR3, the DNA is TGTGCCAGCAGGTTTCGGGGGGGCCGGCAAGAGACCCAGTACTTC.

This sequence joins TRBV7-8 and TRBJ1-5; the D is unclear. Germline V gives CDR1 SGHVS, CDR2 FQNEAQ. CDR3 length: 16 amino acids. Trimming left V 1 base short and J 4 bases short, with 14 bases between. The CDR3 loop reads CASSLVGRGKNQPQHF. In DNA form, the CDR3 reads TGTGCCAGCAGCTTAGTTGGGCGGGGAAAAAATCAGCCCCAGCATTTT.

The CDR3 loop reads CASSGTEGVAGQYF. The CDR3 DNA is TGTGCCAGCAGTGGGACAGAAGGGGTTGCGGGGCAGTATTTT. This chain uses TRBV2 with TRBJ2-3, with TRBD1 as a possible D gene (6 bases). V gave up 4 bases and J gave up 11 bases, with 19 bases separating them. Germline V gene data show CDR1 as SNHLY and CDR2 as FYNNEI. CDR3 length equals 14 residues.

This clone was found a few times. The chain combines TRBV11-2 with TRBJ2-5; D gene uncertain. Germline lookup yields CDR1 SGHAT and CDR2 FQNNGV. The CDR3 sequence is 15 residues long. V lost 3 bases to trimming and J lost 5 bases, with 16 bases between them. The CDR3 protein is CASSFMGMGAETQYF. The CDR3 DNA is TGTGCCAGCAGCTTCATGGGCATGGGCGCGGAGACCCAGTACTTC.

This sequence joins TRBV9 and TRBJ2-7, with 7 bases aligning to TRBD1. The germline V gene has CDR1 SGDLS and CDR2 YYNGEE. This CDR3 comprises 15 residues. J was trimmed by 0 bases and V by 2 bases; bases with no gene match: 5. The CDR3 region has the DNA TGTGCCAGCAGCGTCGAACAGGGGACCTCCTACGAGCAGTACTTC. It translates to CASSVEQGTSYEQYF.

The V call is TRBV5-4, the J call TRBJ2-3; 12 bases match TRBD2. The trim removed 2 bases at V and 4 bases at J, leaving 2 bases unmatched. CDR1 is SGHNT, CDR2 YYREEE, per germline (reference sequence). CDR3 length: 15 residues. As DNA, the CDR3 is TGTGCCAGCAGCTTCTCTAGCGGGGGGGCAGATACGCAGTATTTT. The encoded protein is CASSFSSGGADTQYF.

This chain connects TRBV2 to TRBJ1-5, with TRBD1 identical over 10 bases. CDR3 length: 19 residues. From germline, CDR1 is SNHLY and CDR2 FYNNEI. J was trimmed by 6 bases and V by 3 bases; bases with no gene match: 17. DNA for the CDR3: TGTGCCAGCAGTGAGGGTTTCGGGACAGGGGTAAATGTACGTCAGCCCCAGCATTTT. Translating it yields CASSEGFGTGVNVRQPQHF.